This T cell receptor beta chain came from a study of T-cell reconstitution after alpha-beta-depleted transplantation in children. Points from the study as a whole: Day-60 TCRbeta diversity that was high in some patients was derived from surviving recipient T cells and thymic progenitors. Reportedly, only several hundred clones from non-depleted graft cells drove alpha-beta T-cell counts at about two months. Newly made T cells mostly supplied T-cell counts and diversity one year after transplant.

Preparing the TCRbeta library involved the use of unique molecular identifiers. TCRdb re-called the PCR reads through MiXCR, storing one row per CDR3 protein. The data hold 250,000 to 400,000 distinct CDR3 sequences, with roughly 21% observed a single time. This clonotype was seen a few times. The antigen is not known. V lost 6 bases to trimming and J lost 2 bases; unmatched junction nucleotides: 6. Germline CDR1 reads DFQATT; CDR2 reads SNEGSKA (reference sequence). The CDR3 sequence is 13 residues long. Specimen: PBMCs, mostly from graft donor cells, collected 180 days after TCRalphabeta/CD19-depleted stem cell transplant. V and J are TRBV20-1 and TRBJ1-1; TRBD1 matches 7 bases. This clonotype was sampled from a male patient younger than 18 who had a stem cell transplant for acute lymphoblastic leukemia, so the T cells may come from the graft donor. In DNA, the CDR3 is TGCAGTGCGAAACGACAGGGAAACACTGAAGCTTTCTTT. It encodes CSAKRQGNTEAFF.